Listed here are 18 T cell receptor beta chains from one sample, sequenced in a study of blood T cell repertoires in COVID-19. Sequencing used immunoSEQ multiplex PCR; TCRdb keeps in-frame clones, though not all of them. Here the sample spans about 210,000 clones, 65% to 90% being singletons. Sequencing used peripheral blood. These TCRs come from a man in his fifties with active or convalescent COVID-19.

The chain links TRBV7-2 to TRBJ1-1; 7 bases match TRBD1. The CDR3 totals 14 residues. Looked up from germline, CDR1 is SGHTA and CDR2 is FQGNSA. V shed 2 bases, J shed 0 bases, and the junction held 0 bases outside the gene matches. The CDR3 spells CASSLTGVNTEAFF. CDR3 in DNA: TGTGCCAGCAGCTTAACAGGGGTGAACACTGAAGCTTTCTTT.

The chain carries TRBV6-5 and TRBJ1-2; 7 bases agree with TRBD1. This CDR3 spans 13 amino acids. V was clipped by 0 bases and J by 12 bases; unmatched bases: 7. Germline V lookup: CDR1 MNHEY, CDR2 SVGAGI. The CDR3 reads CASSYSGDSLNTF. Written as DNA, the CDR3 is TGTGCCAGCAGTTACTCTGGGGACAGCCTGAACACCTTC.

V gene TRBV27 combines with J gene TRBJ2-4, with D perhaps matching TRBD1 (6 bases). Looked up from germline, CDR1 is MNHEY and CDR2 is SMNVEV (reference sequence). The CDR3 length is 13 residues. Trimming shortened V by 5 bases and J by 7 bases, and 12 bases separated the two germline ends. This CDR3 reads CASSPYRDNIQYF. The CDR3 DNA reads as TGTGCCAGCAGTCCCTACAGGGATAACATTCAGTACTTC.

This clone was observed a few times. J is TRBJ1-1 and V is TRBV7-9, with a weak D call TRBD1 (5 bases). Germline lookup yields CDR1 SEHNR and CDR2 FQNEAQ (reference sequence). The CDR3 has 12 residues. The V end was cut by 2 bases, the J end by 6 bases, with 7 bases between. CDR3: CASSLKGAEAFF. The CDR3 DNA reads TGTGCCAGCAGCTTAAAAGGGGCTGAAGCTTTCTTT.

The V gene is TRBV2, the J gene TRBJ1-2; a weak D match, TRBD1 (6 bases). The V end was cut by 8 bases, the J end by 7 bases, with 11 bases between. The CDR3 covers 11 residues. CDR1 and CDR2 from the germline V gene are SNHLY and FYNNEI. This CDR3 is CASWGGSGYTF. In nucleotides, the CDR3 is TGTGCCAGCTGGGGGGGCTCTGGCTACACCTTC.

The V gene is TRBV28, the J gene TRBJ1-2, with no clear D. This CDR3 has 14 residues. The ends were cut back, 10 bases at V and 4 bases at J, with 19 bases in the middle. Germline V gene data show CDR1 as MDHEN and CDR2 as SYDVKM. In DNA form, the CDR3 reads TGTGCCATCCGAAGGAGGAGGATCGGCTATGGCTACACCTTC. It encodes CAIRRRRIGYGYTF.

A note on this clone: Other nucleotide sequences from this sample produce the same CDR3. V usage is TRBV15 and J usage is TRBJ2-1, with 10 nucleotides matching TRBD1. J was trimmed by 2 bases and V by 1 base; bases with no gene match: 2. The CDR3 length is 16 residues. Germline CDR1 reads LNHNV; CDR2 reads YYDKDF (reference sequence). DNA for the CDR3: TGTGCCACCAGCAGAGGAGGGACAGGGGCCTACAATGAGCAGTTCTTC. Translation: CATSRGGTGAYNEQFF. Full variable domain (outside the CDR3, taken from reference TRBV15 and TRBJ2-1): DAMVIQNPRYQVTQFGKPVTLSCSQTLNHNVMYWYQQKSSQAPKLLFHYYDKDFNNEADTPDNFQSRRPNTSFCFLDIRSPGLGDTAMYLCATSRGGTGAYNEQFFGPGTRLTVL.

This clone was counted only a few times. J is TRBJ1-3 and V is TRBV28; 8 positions agree with TRBD1. The V gene end was trimmed by 5 bases and the J gene end by 5 bases; junction bases not matched to a gene: 5. Germline V gene data show CDR1 as MDHEN and CDR2 as SYDVKM. CDR3 length: 14 amino acids. The CDR3 DNA is TGTGCCAGCAGTCCCGACAGGGGAAGAAACACCATATATTTT. It is translated as CASSPDRGRNTIYF.

In DNA, the CDR3 is TGTGCCAGTAGTATCGGACAGGGACAAGAGACCCAGTACTTC. It is translated as CASSIGQGQETQYF. This chain links TRBV19 with TRBJ2-5, with 8 positions matching TRBD1. This CDR3 spans 14 amino acids. V was pared by 3 bases and J by 2 bases, with 2 bases of the junction left unmatched. In germline, CDR1 is LNHDA, CDR2 SQIVND (reference sequence).

CDR3 bases: TGTGCCAGCAGTCACCGGGGGTGGGCCCAGTACTTC. Its translation is CASSHRGWAQYF. The chain links TRBV28 to TRBJ2-5; D may be TRBD2 (6 bases). From germline, CDR1 is MDHEN and CDR2 SYDVKM. The V end was cut by 5 bases, the J end by 9 bases, with 13 bases between. The CDR3 has 12 residues.

This chain connects TRBV19 to TRBJ2-1; 11 positions match TRBD2. The CDR3 length is 15 residues. Germline loops: CDR1 LNHDA, CDR2 SQIVND (reference sequence). V was clipped by 5 bases and J by 4 bases; unmatched bases: 4. This chain's CDR3 is CASSAGTSGYNEQFF. The CDR3 nucleotides are TGTGCCAGTAGTGCCGGGACTAGCGGATACAATGAGCAGTTCTTC.

The V and J genes are TRBV3-1 (or the pseudogene TRBV3-2) and TRBJ1-1; D possibly corresponds to TRBD1 (5 bases). V was pared by 4 bases and J by 10 bases, with 16 bases between. This CDR3 spans 13 amino acids. Germline V gene lookup returns CDR1 LGHDT and CDR2 YNNKEL (reference sequence). The CDR3 spells CASSPPGGWGAFF. In DNA, the CDR3 is TGTGCCAGCAGCCCCCCGGGGGGATGGGGAGCTTTCTTT.

The chain couples TRBV7-2 to TRBJ1-6; 7 nucleotides line up with TRBD1. J gave up 10 bases and V 2 bases, and 8 bases lay outside the gene matches. This CDR3 region has 15 residues. Germline values: CDR1 SGHTA, CDR2 FQGNSA. For the CDR3, the DNA is TGTGCCAGCAGCTTAAGCGTGACAGGGCGGTCACCCCTCCACTTT. Translated, it gives CASSLSVTGRSPLHF.

The chain combines TRBV5-6 with TRBJ1-1; a possible D gene is TRBD1 (5 bases). The CDR3 extends over 15 amino acids. CDR1 SGHDT and CDR2 YYEEEE come from the germline V gene. Trimming left V 0 bases short and J 1 base short, with 10 bases between. The CDR3 DNA reads TGTGCCAGCAGCTTGGGAGCGGGACGGAACACTGAAGCTTTCTTT. It yields the protein CASSLGAGRNTEAFF. Full variable domain (rest looked up from reference TRBV5-6 and TRBJ1-1): DAGVTQSPTHLIKTRGQQVTLRCSPKSGHDTVSWYQQALGQGPQFIFQYYEEEERQRGNFPDRFSGHQFPNYSSELNVNALLLGDSALYLCASSLGAGRNTEAFFGQGTRLTVV.

The chain joins TRBV5-4 to TRBJ2-5, with D unresolved. Trimming stripped 4 bases from V and 4 bases from J, with 11 bases between. Germline loops: CDR1 SGHNT, CDR2 YYREEE (reference sequence). CDR3 length: 13 amino acids. The CDR3 protein is CASSMDPIETQYF. The CDR3 DNA follows: TGTGCCAGCAGCATGGATCCTATAGAGACCCAGTACTTC. The full variable domain, with the rest looked up from reference TRBV5-4 and TRBJ2-5, is ETGVTQSPTHLIKTRGQQVTLRCSSQSGHNTVSWYQQALGQGPQFIFQYYREEENGRGNFPPRFSGLQFPNYSSELNVNALELDDSALYLCASSMDPIETQYFGPGTRLLVL.

The chain couples TRBV7-6 to TRBJ2-1; possible D gene TRBD2, 6 bases. The CDR3 loop spans 16 amino acids. The V end was cut by 3 bases, the J end by 5 bases, with 17 bases between. Germline CDR1 is SGHVS and CDR2 is FNYEAQ. The CDR3 protein is CASSLGTLGLNNEQFF. CDR3 DNA: TGTGCCAGCAGCTTGGGGACGTTGGGACTTAACAATGAGCAGTTCTTC.

The chain links TRBV5-1 to TRBJ2-1; 7 bases map to TRBD2. This CDR3 region has 15 residues. Germline CDR1 is SGHRS and CDR2 is YFSETQ. V trimming: 4 bases; J trimming: 0 bases; junction bases outside the gene matches: 4. The CDR3 sequence is CASSPAGVSYNEQFF. As DNA, the CDR3 is TGCGCCAGCAGCCCTGCGGGGGTCTCCTACAATGAGCAGTTCTTC.

The gene calls are TRBV7-3 and TRBJ2-1; D perhaps matches TRBD1 (6 bases). Trimming stripped 6 bases from V and 4 bases from J, with 19 bases between. Germline V gene sequence: CDR1 SGHTA, CDR2 FQGTGA. CDR3 length: 16 residues. The CDR3 nucleotides read TGTGCCAGCAGGTTTAACGGACAGTTACAGTACAATGAGCAGTTCTTC. Residues: CASRFNGQLQYNEQFF. Full variable domain (remainder filled in from reference TRBV7-3 and TRBJ2-1): GAGVSQTPSNKVTEKGKYVELRCDPISGHTALYWYRQSLGQGPEFLIYFQGTGAADDSGLPNDRFFAVRPEGSVSTLKIQRTERGDSAVYLCASRFNGQLQYNEQFFGPGTRLTVL.